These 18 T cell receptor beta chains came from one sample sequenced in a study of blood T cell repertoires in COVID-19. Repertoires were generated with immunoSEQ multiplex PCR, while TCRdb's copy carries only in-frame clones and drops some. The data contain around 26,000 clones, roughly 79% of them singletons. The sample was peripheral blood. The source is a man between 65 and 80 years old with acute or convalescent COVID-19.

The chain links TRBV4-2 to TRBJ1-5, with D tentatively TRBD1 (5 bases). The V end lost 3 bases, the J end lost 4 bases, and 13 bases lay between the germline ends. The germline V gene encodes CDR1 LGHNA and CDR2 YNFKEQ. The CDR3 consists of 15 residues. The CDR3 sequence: CASSQFGGPNQPQHF. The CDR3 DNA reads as TGTGCCAGCAGCCAGTTCGGGGGACCGAATCAGCCCCAGCATTTT.

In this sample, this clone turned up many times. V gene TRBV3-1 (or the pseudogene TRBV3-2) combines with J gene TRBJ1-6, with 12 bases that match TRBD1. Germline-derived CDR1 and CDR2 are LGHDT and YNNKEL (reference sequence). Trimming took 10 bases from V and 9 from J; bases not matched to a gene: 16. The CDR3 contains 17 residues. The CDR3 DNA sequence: TGTGCCACCTGCTCCCGGGACAGGGGGCGATTAAGTTCACCCCTCCACTTT. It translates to CATCSRDRGRLSSPLHF.

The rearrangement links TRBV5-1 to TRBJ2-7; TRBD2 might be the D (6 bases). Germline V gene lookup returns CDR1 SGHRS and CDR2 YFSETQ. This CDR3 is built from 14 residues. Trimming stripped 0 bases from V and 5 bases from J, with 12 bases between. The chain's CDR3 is CASSLVGGEHEQYF. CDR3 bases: TGCGCCAGCAGCTTGGTAGGAGGGGAGCACGAGCAGTACTTC.

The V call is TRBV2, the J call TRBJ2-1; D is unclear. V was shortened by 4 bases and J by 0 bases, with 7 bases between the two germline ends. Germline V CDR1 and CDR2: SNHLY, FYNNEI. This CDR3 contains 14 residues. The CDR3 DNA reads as TGTGCCAGCAGTGCCCGGAGCTCCTACAATGAGCAGTTCTTC. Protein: CASSARSSYNEQFF.

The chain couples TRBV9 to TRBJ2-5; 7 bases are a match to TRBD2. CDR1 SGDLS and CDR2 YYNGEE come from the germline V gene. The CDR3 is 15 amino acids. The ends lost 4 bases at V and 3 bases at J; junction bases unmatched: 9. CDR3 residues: CASSLGGYREETQYF. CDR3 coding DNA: TGTGCCAGCAGCCTGGGAGGGTATAGGGAAGAGACCCAGTACTTC.

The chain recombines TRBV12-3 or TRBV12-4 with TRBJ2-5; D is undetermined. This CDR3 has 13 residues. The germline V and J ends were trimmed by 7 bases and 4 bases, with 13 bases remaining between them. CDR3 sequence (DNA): TGTGCCAGCAAAACCTCAGGCTCAGAGACCCAGTACTTC. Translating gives CASKTSGSETQYF.

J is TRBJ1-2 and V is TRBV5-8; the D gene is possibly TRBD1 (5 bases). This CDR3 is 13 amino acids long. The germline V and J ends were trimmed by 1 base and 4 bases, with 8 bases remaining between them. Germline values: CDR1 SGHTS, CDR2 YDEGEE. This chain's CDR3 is CASSLRGGYGYTF. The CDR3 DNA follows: TGTGCCAGCAGCTTGCGGGGGGGCTATGGCTACACCTTC.

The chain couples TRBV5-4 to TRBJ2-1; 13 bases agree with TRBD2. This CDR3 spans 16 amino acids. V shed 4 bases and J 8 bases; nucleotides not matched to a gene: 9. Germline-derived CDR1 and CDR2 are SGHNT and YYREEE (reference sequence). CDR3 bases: TGTGCCAGCAGCAAGGCGGGACTAGCGGGATGGGATGAGCAGTTCTTC. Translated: CASSKAGLAGWDEQFF.

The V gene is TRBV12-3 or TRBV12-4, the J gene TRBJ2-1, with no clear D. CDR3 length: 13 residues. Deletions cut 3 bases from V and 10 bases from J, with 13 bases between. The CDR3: CASSFPPSLEQFF. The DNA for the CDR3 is TGTGCCAGCAGTTTCCCCCCTAGTCTCGAGCAGTTCTTC.

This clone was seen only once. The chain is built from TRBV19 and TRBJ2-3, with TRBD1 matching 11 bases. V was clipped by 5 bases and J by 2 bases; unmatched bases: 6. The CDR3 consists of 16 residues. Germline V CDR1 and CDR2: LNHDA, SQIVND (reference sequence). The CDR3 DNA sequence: TGTGCCAGTAGTCTGTCGGGACAGGGGGACACAGATACGCAGTATTTT. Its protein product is CASSLSGQGDTDTQYF.

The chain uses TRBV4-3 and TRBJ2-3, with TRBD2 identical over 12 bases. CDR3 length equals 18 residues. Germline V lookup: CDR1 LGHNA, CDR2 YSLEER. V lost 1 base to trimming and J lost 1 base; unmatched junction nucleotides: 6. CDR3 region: CASSQGRLAGVRTDTQYF. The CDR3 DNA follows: TGCGCCAGCAGCCAAGGTCGACTAGCGGGGGTTCGCACAGATACGCAGTATTTT.

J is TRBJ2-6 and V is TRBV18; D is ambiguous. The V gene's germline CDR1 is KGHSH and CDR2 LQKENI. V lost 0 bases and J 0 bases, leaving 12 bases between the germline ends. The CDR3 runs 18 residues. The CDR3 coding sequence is TGTGCCAGCTCACCACCGGTGCTCGGAGTCTCTGGGGCCAACGTCCTGACTTTC. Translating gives CASSPPVLGVSGANVLTF. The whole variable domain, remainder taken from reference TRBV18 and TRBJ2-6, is NAGVMQNPRHLVRRRGQEARLRCSPMKGHSHVYWYRQLPEEGLKFMVYLQKENIIDESGMPKERFSAEFPKEGPSILRIQQVVRGDSAAYFCASSPPVLGVSGANVLTFGAGSRLTVL.

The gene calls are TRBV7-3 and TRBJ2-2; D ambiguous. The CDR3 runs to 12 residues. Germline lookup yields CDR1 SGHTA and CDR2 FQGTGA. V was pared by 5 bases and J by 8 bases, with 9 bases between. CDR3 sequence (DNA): TGTGCCAGCAGCAAGTACAATGGGGAGCTGTTTTTT. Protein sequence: CASSKYNGELFF.

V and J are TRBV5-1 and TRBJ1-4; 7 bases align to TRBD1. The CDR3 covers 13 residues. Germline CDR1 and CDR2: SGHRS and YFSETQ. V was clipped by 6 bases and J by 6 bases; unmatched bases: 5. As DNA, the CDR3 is TGCGCCAGCAAACCCGGGACAGATGAAAAACTGTTTTTT. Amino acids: CASKPGTDEKLFF.

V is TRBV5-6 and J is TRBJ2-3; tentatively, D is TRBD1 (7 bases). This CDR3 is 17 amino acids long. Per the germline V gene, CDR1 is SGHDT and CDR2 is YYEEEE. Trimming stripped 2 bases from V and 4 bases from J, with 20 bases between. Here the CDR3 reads CASSFLSGRGGADTQYF. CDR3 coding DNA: TGTGCCAGCAGCTTCCTTAGCGGAAGAGGGGGCGCAGATACGCAGTATTTT.

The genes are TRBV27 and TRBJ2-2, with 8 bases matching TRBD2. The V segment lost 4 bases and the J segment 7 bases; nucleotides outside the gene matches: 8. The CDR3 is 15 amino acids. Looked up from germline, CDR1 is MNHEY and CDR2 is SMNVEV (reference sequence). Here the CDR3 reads CASSSSGWGDGELFF. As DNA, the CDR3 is TGTGCCAGCAGTTCTAGCGGGTGGGGGGACGGGGAGCTGTTTTTT.

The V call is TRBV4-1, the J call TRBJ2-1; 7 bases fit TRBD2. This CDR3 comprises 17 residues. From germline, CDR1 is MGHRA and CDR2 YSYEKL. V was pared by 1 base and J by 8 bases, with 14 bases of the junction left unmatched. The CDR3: CASSQGEVVAGVYEQFF. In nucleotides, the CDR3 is TGCGCCAGCAGCCAAGGGGAGGTTGTGGCGGGAGTCTATGAGCAGTTCTTC.

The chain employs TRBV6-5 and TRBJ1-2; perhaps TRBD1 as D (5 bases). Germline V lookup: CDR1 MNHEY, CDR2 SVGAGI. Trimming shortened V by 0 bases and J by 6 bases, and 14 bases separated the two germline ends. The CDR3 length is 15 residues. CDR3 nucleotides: TGTGCCAGCAGTTACTCCGGACAATCCGGCAATGGCTACACCTTC. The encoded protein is CASSYSGQSGNGYTF.